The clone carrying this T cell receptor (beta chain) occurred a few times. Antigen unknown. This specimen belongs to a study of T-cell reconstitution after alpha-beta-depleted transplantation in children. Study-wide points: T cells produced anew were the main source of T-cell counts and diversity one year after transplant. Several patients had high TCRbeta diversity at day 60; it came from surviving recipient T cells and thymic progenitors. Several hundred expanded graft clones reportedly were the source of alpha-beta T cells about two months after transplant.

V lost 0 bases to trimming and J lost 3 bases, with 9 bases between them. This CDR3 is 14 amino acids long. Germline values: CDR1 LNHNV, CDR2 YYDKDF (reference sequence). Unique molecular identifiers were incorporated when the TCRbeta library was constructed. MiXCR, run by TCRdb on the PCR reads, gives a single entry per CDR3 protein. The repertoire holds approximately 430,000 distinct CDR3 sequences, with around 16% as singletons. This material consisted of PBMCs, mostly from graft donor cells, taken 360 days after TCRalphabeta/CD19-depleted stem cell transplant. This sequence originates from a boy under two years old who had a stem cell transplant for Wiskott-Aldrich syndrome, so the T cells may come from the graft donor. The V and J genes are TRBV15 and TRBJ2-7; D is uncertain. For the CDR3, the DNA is TGTGCCACCAGCAGAGATTACCAAAACTACGAGCAGTACTTC. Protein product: CATSRDYQNYEQYF. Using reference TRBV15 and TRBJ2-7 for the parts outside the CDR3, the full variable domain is DAMVIQNPRYQVTQFGKPVTLSCSQTLNHNVMYWYQQKSSQAPKLLFHYYDKDFNNEADTPDNFQSRRPNTSFCFLDIRSPGLGDTAMYLCATSRDYQNYEQYFGPGTRLTVT.